The present T cell receptor beta chain was sequenced within a study of Ad26.COV2.S vaccination and SARS-CoV-2 variants. The table lists this clone with a count of one. The treatment here: about 20 received Ad26.COV2.S at low or high dose, single or two shots; about 5 received placebo; per-sample allocation not given. Samples analyzed were those drawn on day 63 after the first vaccine or placebo injection. Within Boston, the person who donated was an adult of 18-55 years. Only in-frame clones appear in the TCRdb table, and some are missing; sequencing was by immunoSEQ multiplex PCR. The table has 400,000 to 450,000 clones, around 90% seen once. Germline V gives CDR1 KGHDR, CDR2 SFDVKD. This CDR3 comprises 17 residues. V dropped 4 bases and J dropped 0 bases, with 18 bases sitting between them.

The rearrangement joins TRBV24-1 to TRBJ2-7, with D perhaps TRBD1 (6 bases). The sequence was obtained from a person aged 18 to 59 who received the Ad26.COV2.S COVID-19 vaccine or a placebo. The sequenced sample was peripheral blood, obtained in a trial of Ad26.COV2.S vaccine versus placebo. CDR3 loop: CATSDSGGGESSYEQYF. The CDR3 bases are TGTGCCACCAGTGACTCCGGTGGGGGCGAGAGCTCCTACGAGCAGTACTTC.